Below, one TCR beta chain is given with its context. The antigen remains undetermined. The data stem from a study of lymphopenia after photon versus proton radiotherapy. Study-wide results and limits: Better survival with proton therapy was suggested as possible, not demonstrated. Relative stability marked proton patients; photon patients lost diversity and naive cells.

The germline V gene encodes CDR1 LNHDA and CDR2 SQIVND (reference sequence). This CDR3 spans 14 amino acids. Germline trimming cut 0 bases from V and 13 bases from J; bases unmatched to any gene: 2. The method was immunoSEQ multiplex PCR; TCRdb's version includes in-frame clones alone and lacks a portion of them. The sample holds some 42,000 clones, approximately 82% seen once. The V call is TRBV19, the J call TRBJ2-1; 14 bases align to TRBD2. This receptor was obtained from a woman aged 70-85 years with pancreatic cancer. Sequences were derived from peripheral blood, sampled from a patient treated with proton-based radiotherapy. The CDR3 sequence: CASSIDGLAGGQFF. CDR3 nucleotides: TGTGCCAGTAGTATAGACGGACTAGCGGGAGGTCAGTTCTTC.